The present T cell receptor beta chain was sequenced within a study of cytomegalovirus exposure and HLA in healthy donors. Study outcomes and limitations: A classifier reportedly called cytomegalovirus status with high sensitivity and specificity. The study recorded 164 TCR beta chains that were cytomegalovirus-associated. Most TCR sequences proved rare, with some public TCRs found in many donors.

This clone was counted between two and nine times. Its target is not known. Profiled with immunoSEQ multiplex PCR; TCRdb holds only in-frame clones, not every one. This sample has 66,000 or so clones, with 95% to 97% found just once. With 3 bases clipped from V and 13 bases from J, the junction kept 15 bases outside the gene matches. This CDR3 spans 14 amino acids. Germline values: CDR1 SGDLS, CDR2 YYNGEE. The receptor was derived from a woman aged 18-29 years in good health and CMV-seropositive. Sequenced input: PBMCs. V usage is TRBV9 and J usage is TRBJ1-2; TRBD1 matches 7 bases. CDR3 sequence: CASSGTGTETLGTF. For the CDR3, the DNA is TGTGCCAGCAGCGGGACCGGGACAGAGACTTTAGGCACCTTC.